This TCR beta chain was observed in a study of molecular identifiers for immune sequencing clone quantification. Findings and limits, study-wide: Single-cell amounts of spiked Jurkat TCR RNA were reportedly detectable among over 900,000 naive cells.

Preparation of naive CD8 libraries involved roughly 20,000 to 1,100,000 sorted cells and 10%, 30% or 50% RNA. CD8+CD4-CCR7+CD45RA+ sorting gave the naive CD8 T cells. This clonotype was observed many times. The target antigen is unknown. Library preparation followed earlier protocols using designated TCR primers. One entry per CDR3 protein results from TCRdb running MiXCR on the PCR reads. The repertoire holds more than 250,000 distinct CDR3 sequences, with over 20% as singletons. The V gene end was trimmed by 1 base and the J gene end by 4 bases; junction bases not matched to a gene: 2. Germline V gene lookup returns CDR1 LGHNA and CDR2 YSLEER. The CDR3 contains 14 residues.

The specimen was naive CD8+ T cells from blood, with Jurkat cell RNA spiked in. Described subset: FACS-sorted CD8+CD4-CCR7+CD45RA+ naive T cells. The chain links TRBV4-3 to TRBJ1-1, with 8 bases identical to TRBD1. The origin of this receptor is a human donor in good health. Some libraries in this study had Jurkat cell RNA spiked in. The CDR3 here is CASSQGQGATEAFF. CDR3 coding DNA: TGCGCCAGCAGCCAAGGGCAGGGGGCCACTGAAGCTTTCTTT.